This T cell receptor (beta chain) was captured in a study of identical twins' blood T cells. The CDR3 spans 17 residues. Trimming removed 9 bases from V and 7 bases from J; junction bases left unmatched: 18. CDR1 is SNHLY and CDR2 is FYNNEI in the germline V gene. TCRdb ran MiXCR on the 5' RACE reads and lists one entry per CDR3 protein. Of roughly 340,000 distinct CDR3 sequences in the sample, around 30% were seen once. The clonotype originates from a woman between 18 and 55 years old in good health. This sequence joins TRBV2 and TRBJ2-1; 10 bases agree with TRBD2. The sequencing sample was made of PBMCs. The CDR3 spells CARREVSNSGGSNEQFF. DNA for the CDR3: TGTGCCAGGAGGGAGGTCTCAAATAGCGGGGGGTCGAATGAGCAGTTCTTC.